A single sample is the source of the 6 T cell receptor beta chains below, sequenced in a study of blood T cell repertoires in COVID-19. TCRdb's copy holds only in-frame clones and misses some; the assay was immunoSEQ multiplex PCR. The sample lists a few hundred thousand clones; over 85% were seen once. The material sequenced was PBMCs or T cells enriched from blood (not recorded which). These receptors were obtained from a woman in her fifties or sixties who had been exposed to COVID-19.

The V gene is TRBV14, the J gene TRBJ1-1, with a possible D match to TRBD1 (6 bases). V lost 2 bases, J lost 5 bases, and 12 bases lay in between. This CDR3 region has 14 residues. The germline CDR1 and CDR2 sequences are SGHDN and FVKESK. CDR3 region: CASSQQGRETEAFF. The CDR3 nucleotides read TGTGCCAGCAGCCAACAGGGGAGGGAGACTGAAGCTTTCTTT.

The chain carries TRBV15 and TRBJ1-5; 8 nucleotides agree with TRBD1. The V gene's germline CDR1 is LNHNV and CDR2 YYDKDF (reference sequence). The CDR3 has 18 residues. J lost 0 bases, V lost 0 bases, and 7 bases had no gene match. The CDR3: CATSRDPGGPTSNQPQHF. The CDR3 coding sequence is TGTGCCACCAGCAGAGATCCAGGGGGCCCGACTAGCAATCAGCCCCAGCATTTT. The whole variable domain, filled in from reference TRBV15 and TRBJ1-5, reads DAMVIQNPRYQVTQFGKPVTLSCSQTLNHNVMYWYQQKSSQAPKLLFHYYDKDFNNEADTPDNFQSRRPNTSFCFLDIRSPGLGDTAMYLCATSRDPGGPTSNQPQHFGDGTRLSIL.

This sequence joins TRBV5-4 and TRBJ2-2, with D tentatively TRBD2 (6 bases). CDR3 length equals 16 residues. V was trimmed by 3 bases and J by 1 base, leaving 13 bases between them. Germline assignment: CDR1 SGHNT and CDR2 YYREEE (reference sequence). In DNA, the CDR3 is TGTGCCAGCAGCTGGAATTCGGGACTGAACACCGGGGAGCTGTTTTTT. Translated: CASSWNSGLNTGELFF.

The genes are TRBV15 and TRBJ2-1; the match to TRBD1 covers 9 bases. This CDR3 has 15 amino acids. Germline V lookup: CDR1 LNHNV, CDR2 YYDKDF (reference sequence). V gave up 5 bases and J gave up 8 bases; unmatched junction bases: 10. The CDR3 sequence: CATSGRDREWDEQFF. CDR3 DNA sequence: TGTGCCACCAGCGGCCGGGACAGGGAATGGGATGAGCAGTTCTTC.

V usage is TRBV2 and J usage is TRBJ2-7, with 7 bases matching TRBD1. Germline CDR1 SNHLY, CDR2 FYNNEI. The CDR3 contains 15 residues. V lost 4 bases, J lost 1 base, and 7 bases stayed unmatched. The CDR3 protein is CASSVPQGVSYEQYF. The CDR3 DNA follows: TGTGCCAGCAGTGTTCCGCAGGGGGTATCCTACGAGCAGTACTTC.

V usage is TRBV6-5 and J usage is TRBJ2-7; D may be TRBD1 (5 bases). The CDR3 totals 14 residues. V lost 5 bases and J 4 bases, leaving 15 bases between the germline ends. CDR1 is MNHEY and CDR2 is SVGAGI in the germline V gene. For the CDR3, the DNA is TGTGCCAGCAGTCCCCGGCAGGGTGGGTACGAGCAGTACTTC. It is translated as CASSPRQGGYEQYF.